This TCR beta chain appears in the sequencing data of a study of T cells after yellow fever vaccination. General study findings and limits: Detected again after the booster were most primary-vaccination clones, at 95% to 96% CD4 and more than 70% CD8.

Trimming removed 2 bases from V and 0 bases from J; junction bases left unmatched: 2. The germline CDR1 and CDR2 sequences are SGHTA and FQGNSA. This CDR3 comprises 16 residues. A universal primer site and UMIs were added as TCR cDNA was made by 5'RACE template switching. One entry per CDR3 protein, called by TCRdb with MiXCR from the 5' RACE reads. The sample contains about 400,000 distinct CDR3 sequences, around 6.5% of which appear only once. In its sample, this clonotype was seen many times. Its matching antigen is unknown. Sample: PBMCs, taken 5 days after the yellow fever booster vaccination. The V and J genes are TRBV7-2 and TRBJ2-2; 8 bases fit TRBD2. This clonotype was obtained from a man aged 25 to 40 who received the YFV17D yellow fever vaccine. CDR3 residues: CASSLLGLANTGELFF. In DNA form, the CDR3 reads TGTGCCAGCAGCTTATTGGGACTAGCGAACACCGGGGAGCTGTTTTTT.